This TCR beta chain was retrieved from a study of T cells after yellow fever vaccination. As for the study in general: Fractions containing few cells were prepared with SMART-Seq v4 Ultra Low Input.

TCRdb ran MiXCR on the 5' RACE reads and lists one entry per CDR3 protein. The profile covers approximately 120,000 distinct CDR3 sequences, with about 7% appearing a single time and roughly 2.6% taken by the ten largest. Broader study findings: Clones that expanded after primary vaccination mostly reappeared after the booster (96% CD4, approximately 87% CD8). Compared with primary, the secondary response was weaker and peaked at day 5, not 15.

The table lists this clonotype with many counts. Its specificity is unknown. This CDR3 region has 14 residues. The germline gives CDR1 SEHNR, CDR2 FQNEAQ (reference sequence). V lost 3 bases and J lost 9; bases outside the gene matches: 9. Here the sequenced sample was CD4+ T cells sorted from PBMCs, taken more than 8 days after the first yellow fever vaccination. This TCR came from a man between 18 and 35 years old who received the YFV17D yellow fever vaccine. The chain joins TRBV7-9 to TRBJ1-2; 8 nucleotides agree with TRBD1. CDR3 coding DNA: TGTGCCAGCAGCTTCCCCGACAGGGGATTTAGCTACACCTTC. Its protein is CASSFPDRGFSYTF.